The 25 T cell receptor beta chains listed next were all sequenced from one sample in a study of T-cell reconstitution after alpha-beta-depleted transplantation in children. TCRbeta library preparation incorporated unique molecular identifiers. A single record per CDR3 protein comes from TCRdb applying MiXCR to the PCR reads. Found here are 120,000 or so distinct CDR3 sequences, about a tenth of them singletons; the top ten hold 8%. The material sequenced was PBMCs from the stem cell graft donor, taken from the stem cell graft. These receptors were obtained from a human donor who donated a stem cell graft to a child with acute lymphoblastic leukemia.

The table lists this clonotype with many counts. This sequence joins TRBV27 and TRBJ2-1; D ambiguous. Germline V gene sequence: CDR1 MNHEY, CDR2 SMNVEV (reference sequence). Trimming removed 0 bases at V and 4 bases at J, with 10 bases between. CDR3 length equals 15 residues. The CDR3 DNA reads as TGTGCCAGCAGTTTATCGCCTAGTTTATACAATGAGCAGTTCTTC. Its translation: CASSLSPSLYNEQFF.

In its sample, this clonotype was seen a few times. The rearrangement uses TRBV5-1 and TRBJ2-7, with 9 nucleotides matching TRBD1. Per germline, CDR1 SGHRS and CDR2 YFSETQ. V lost 3 bases, J lost 7 bases, and 14 bases stayed unmatched. This CDR3 has 16 amino acids. The CDR3 loop is CASSSTPGTGTKEQYF. CDR3 nucleotides: TGCGCCAGCAGCTCCACTCCCGGGACAGGGACGAAGGAGCAGTACTTC.

This clonotype was detected ten times or more. Here the CDR3 DNA reads TGTGCCAGCAGCCTTCACCAGGGGAAGAACACTGAAGCTTTCTTT. It translates to CASSLHQGKNTEAFF. The chain links TRBV6-1 to TRBJ1-1; the D gene is possibly TRBD1 (6 bases). Trimming pared 6 bases from V and 1 base from J, leaving 15 bases between. The CDR3 sequence is 15 residues long. CDR1 and CDR2 (germline): MNHNS, SASEGT.

This clonotype was detected ten times or more. The chain uses TRBV7-2 and TRBJ2-3; possibly TRBD2 for D (6 bases). CDR1 and CDR2 from the germline V gene are SGHTA and FQGNSA. The ends were cut back, 4 bases at V and 3 bases at J, with 11 bases in the middle. The CDR3 runs to 14 residues. CDR3 region: CASSSMGGTDTQYF. CDR3 nucleotide sequence: TGTGCCAGCAGCTCCATGGGAGGAACAGATACGCAGTATTTT. Complete variable domain (other parts from reference TRBV7-2 and TRBJ2-3): GAGVSQSPSNKVTEKGKDVELRCDPISGHTALYWYRQSLGQGLEFLIYFQGNSAPDKSGLPSDRFSAERTGGSVSTLTIQRTQQEDSAVYLCASSSMGGTDTQYFGPGTRLTVL.

There are many counts of this clonotype. The V call is TRBV5-1, the J call TRBJ1-3, with D tentatively TRBD1 (5 bases). The V end lost 0 bases, the J end lost 0 bases, and 10 bases lay between the germline ends. The germline CDR1 and CDR2 sequences are SGHRS and YFSETQ. The CDR3 length is 16 residues. This chain's CDR3 is CASSLEGPHSGNTIYF. The CDR3 DNA reads TGCGCCAGCAGCTTGGAGGGGCCACACTCTGGAAACACCATATATTTT.

In nucleotides, the CDR3 is TGTGCCAGTAGTACTTCCATTGGGGGTGAAGATACGCAGTATTTT. Its protein product is CASSTSIGGEDTQYF. The chain recombines TRBV19 with TRBJ2-3, with D possibly called TRBD1 or TRBD2 (5 bases each). V lost 4 bases and J 5 bases, leaving 16 bases between the germline ends. This CDR3 contains 15 residues. Germline CDR1 LNHDA, CDR2 SQIVND (reference sequence).

Many counts were recorded for this clonotype. The chain joins TRBV10-3 to TRBJ1-1; TRBD1 might be the D (6 bases). The CDR3 spans 14 residues. Germline V gene data show CDR1 as ENHRY and CDR2 as SYGVKD. The ends were cut back, 0 bases at V and 6 bases at J, with 11 bases in the middle. The CDR3 here is CAISESGGVAEAFF. Written as DNA, the CDR3 is TGTGCCATCAGTGAGTCGGGGGGCGTCGCTGAAGCTTTCTTT.

This clonotype was counted at least ten times. The chain links TRBV20-1 to TRBJ1-1; possible D gene TRBD1, 6 bases. The CDR3 is 14 amino acids. With 2 bases removed from V and 4 bases from J, the gap between germline ends came to 14 bases. Germline-derived CDR1 and CDR2 are DFQATT and SNEGSKA (reference sequence). This CDR3 reads CSARRSQGSTEAFF. For the CDR3, the DNA is TGCAGTGCTAGAAGATCACAGGGAAGCACTGAAGCTTTCTTT.

This clonotype was observed at least ten times. Compared with germline, one end of the junction differs, possibly owing to a read error. The rearrangement joins TRBV19 to TRBJ2-4, with TRBD2 as a possible D gene (6 bases). The CDR3 covers 14 residues. Per germline, CDR1 LNHDA and CDR2 SQIVND (reference sequence). CDR3 nucleotides: TGTGCCAGTAACCGCGGGGATTCTAAAAGCATTCAGTACTTC. It codes for CASNRGDSKSIQYF.

This clonotype has a count of ten or more. This chain links TRBV7-2 with TRBJ1-1; maybe TRBD1 (6 bases). The CDR3 covers 17 residues. Germline CDR1 and CDR2: SGHTA and FQGNSA. V lost 1 base to trimming and J lost 1 base, with 16 bases between them. The CDR3 region is CASSLGRTTRGNTEAFF. DNA for the CDR3: TGTGCCAGCAGCTTAGGGAGAACTACCAGGGGGAACACTGAAGCTTTCTTT.

This clonotype has a count of ten or more. The chain links TRBV4-3 to TRBJ1-2; weak D call: TRBD1 (5 bases). Germline V gene sequence: CDR1 LGHNA, CDR2 YSLEER. The V end was cut by 1 base, the J end by 4 bases, with 10 bases between. The CDR3 sequence is 14 residues long. CDR3 DNA: TGCGCCAGCAGCCAAGGGGCAGGGCCCTATGGCTACACCTTC. Translated, it gives CASSQGAGPYGYTF.

At least ten counts were recorded for this clonotype. V gene TRBV20-1 combines with J gene TRBJ2-5; 8 bases are shared with TRBD2. V trimming: 0 bases; J trimming: 0 bases; junction bases outside the gene matches: 6. Germline CDR1 DFQATT, CDR2 SNEGSKA (reference sequence). The length of the CDR3 is 16 residues. This CDR3 is CSARDQSGGHQETQYF. Here the CDR3 DNA reads TGCAGTGCTAGAGATCAAAGCGGGGGTCACCAAGAGACCCAGTACTTC.

This clonotype was detected ten times or more. V is TRBV20-1 and J is TRBJ2-3, with D possibly TRBD2 on 6 matching bases. Per the germline V gene, CDR1 is DFQATT and CDR2 is SNEGSKA (reference sequence). The CDR3 runs 14 residues. The V gene lost 5 bases and the J gene lost 3 bases, with 15 bases spanning the gap. CDR3 residues: CSAPRDSGTDTQYF. The CDR3 nucleotides are TGCAGTGCTCCCCGGGACTCCGGAACAGATACGCAGTATTTT.

This clonotype occurred many times. The rearrangement uses TRBV12-3 or TRBV12-4 and TRBJ1-5; 7 nucleotides line up with TRBD1. V was pared by 1 base and J by 6 bases, with 15 bases of the junction left unmatched. The CDR3 covers 18 residues. The CDR3 reads CASSLGHRGLLIRQPQHF. The CDR3 coding sequence is TGTGCCAGCAGTTTAGGGCACAGGGGTCTTTTAATACGTCAGCCCCAGCATTTT.

This clonotype was detected ten times or more. The rearrangement uses TRBV5-1 and TRBJ2-7; weak D call: TRBD1 (7 bases). Germline assignment: CDR1 SGHRS and CDR2 YFSETQ. There are 15 residues in the CDR3. The V end lost 2 bases, the J end lost 4 bases, and 16 bases lay between the germline ends. CDR3 nucleotides: TGCGCCAGCAGCTTTGGGGGGACAGCCTCTTACGAGCAGTACTTC. Translating it yields CASSFGGTASYEQYF.

The table lists this clonotype with many counts. J is TRBJ2-3 and V is TRBV7-6; 9 nucleotides align to TRBD2. The germline V gene encodes CDR1 SGHVS and CDR2 FNYEAQ. Trimming at V came to 1 base and at J to 2 bases, leaving 1 base not matched to a gene. The CDR3 sequence is 15 residues long. CDR3 loop: CASSLGGGVTDTQYF. Written as DNA, the CDR3 is TGTGCCAGCAGCTTAGGCGGGGGGGTCACAGATACGCAGTATTTT.

This clonotype was counted ten times or more. This chain connects TRBV28 to TRBJ2-7; TRBD2 matches at 7 bases. V shed 2 bases and J 2 bases; nucleotides not matched to a gene: 9. The germline CDR1 and CDR2 sequences are MDHEN and SYDVKM. The CDR3 has 16 amino acids. CDR3 coding DNA: TGTGCCAGCAGTTTAGGGGGGGTGCCTTTAACCTACGAGCAGTACTTC. This translates into CASSLGGVPLTYEQYF.

The chain couples TRBV5-1 to TRBJ1-4; D might be TRBD1 (5 bases). Per the germline V gene, CDR1 is SGHRS and CDR2 is YFSETQ. CDR3 size: 14 residues. V lost 4 bases, J lost 8 bases, and 15 bases lay in between. CDR3 bases: TGCGCCAGCAGCGCCGGGGGATCGGGGGAAAAACTGTTTTTT. As protein: CASSAGGSGEKLFF.

This clonotype was observed many times. The chain combines TRBV20-1 with TRBJ1-5, with D perhaps TRBD1 (5 bases). Trimming took off 5 bases at V and 6 bases at J, with 11 bases between the two ends. The V gene's germline CDR1 is DFQATT and CDR2 SNEGSKA (reference sequence). This CDR3 contains 12 residues. DNA of the CDR3: TGCAGTGCTGAACCCGGGGGTCAGCCCCAGCATTTT. Translated: CSAEPGGQPQHF.

In its sample, this clonotype was seen many times. V is TRBV19 and J is TRBJ1-5, with 7 bases aligning to TRBD1. The CDR3 contains 15 residues. Germline V CDR1 and CDR2: LNHDA, SQIVND (reference sequence). V lost 6 bases, J lost 7 bases, and 12 bases stayed unmatched. The CDR3 nucleotides are TGTGCCAGTAGGTGGGAACAGGGGATGGAACAGCCCCAGCATTTT. Protein: CASRWEQGMEQPQHF.

This clonotype was found many times. The chain has TRBV7-2 and TRBJ2-3; the D gene could be TRBD1 or TRBD2 (5 bases each). The V gene's germline CDR1 is SGHTA and CDR2 FQGNSA. The CDR3 runs 15 residues. V was clipped by 2 bases and J by 1 base, with 10 bases between them. The CDR3 DNA reads TGTGCCAGCAGCTTATGGGGGTTAGGCACAGATACGCAGTATTTT. Protein sequence: CASSLWGLGTDTQYF.

This clonotype is labeled as medium-sized. V usage is TRBV29-1 and J usage is TRBJ2-7; maybe TRBD2 (6 bases). Germline V CDR1 and CDR2: SQVTM, ANQGSEA. The V end lost 1 base, the J end lost 6 bases, and 13 bases lay between the germline ends. This CDR3 is built from 13 residues. CDR3 in amino acids: CSVEGDTSFEQYF. As DNA, the CDR3 is TGCAGCGTTGAAGGGGATACTAGCTTCGAGCAGTACTTC.

This clonotype was detected ten times or more. V usage is TRBV12-3 or TRBV12-4 and J usage is TRBJ2-1, with D uncertain. The V gene lost 3 bases and the J gene lost 10 bases, with 4 bases spanning the gap. CDR3 length: 10 residues. CDR3 coding DNA: TGTGCCAGCAGTTTTTACGAGCAGTTCTTC. Its protein is CASSFYEQFF.

This clonotype was recorded many times. The gene calls are TRBV5-1 and TRBJ2-7; the match to TRBD2 covers 13 bases. The CDR3 covers 15 residues. The J segment lost 0 bases and the V segment lost 4 bases, leaving 1 base of the junction unmatched. From germline, CDR1 is SGHRS and CDR2 YFSETQ. CDR3 bases: TGCGCCAGCAGCCGGACTAGCGGGAGCTCCTACGAGCAGTACTTC. Its protein product is CASSRTSGSSYEQYF.

This clonotype was picked up many times. The chain is built from TRBV20-1 and TRBJ1-1, with D possibly matching TRBD1 (6 bases). Germline V gene lookup returns CDR1 DFQATT and CDR2 SNEGSKA (reference sequence). Trimming removed 0 bases at V and 5 bases at J, with 13 bases between. The CDR3 length is 14 residues. The CDR3 is CSARDPDRRTEAFF. The CDR3 bases are TGCAGTGCTAGAGATCCGGACAGACGGACTGAAGCTTTCTTT.